This record looks at one T cell receptor beta chain sequence and its context. Antigen: not known. This may stem from a read error, because a much larger clone lies one nucleotide away. The CDR3 end shows no conserved phenylalanine or tryptophan, and so a read error is likely. Constant-region reverse primers amplified full-length variable regions, followed by semi-nested Nested Universal Primer A PCR. MiXCR, run by TCRdb on the 5' RACE reads, gives a single entry per CDR3 protein. The repertoire consists of some 10,000 distinct CDR3 sequences, with 17% occurring once and the leading ten covering 3.8%. Findings and limits, study-wide: The larger cohort examined one V-J beta rearrangement, not whole repertoires. The TCR gene usage of tumor memory CD4+ T cells clustered together with blood and lymph node memory CD4+ cells and with lymph node naive CD4+ cells. Tumor Tregs overlapped most with tumor, then blood, naive CD4+ cells.

Cells sorted as Tregs were CD4+, CD25+ and CD127-/low. V lost 2 bases, J lost 7 bases, and 24 bases lay in between. Looked up from germline, CDR1 is GTSNPN and CDR2 is SVGIG (reference sequence). This CDR3 is 16 amino acids long. This clonotype was obtained from a female donor with breast cancer. V and J are TRBV30 and TRBJ2-7; possibly TRBD1 for D (7 bases). Sequences were obtained from Tregs sorted from a lymph node. CDR3 in amino acids: CAWSQSPTGRGGEQYL. The CDR3 nucleotides are TGTGCCTGGAGTCAAAGCCCGACAGGGCGAGGGGGGGAGCAGTACCTC.